This T cell receptor beta chain was found in a study of blood T cell repertoires in COVID-19. At the level of the study: From T cells, B-cell-depleted T cells, or PBMCs came the material, which was cDNA or gDNA.

Data came from immunoSEQ multiplex PCR; TCRdb stores just in-frame clones and leaves some out. The table lists about 210,000 clones, approximately 85% of them singletons. The CDR3 consists of 13 residues. The germline V gene has CDR1 MNHNY and CDR2 SVGAGI (reference sequence). V was pared by 5 bases and J by 3 bases, with 10 bases between. The material sequenced was peripheral blood. The genes are TRBV6-6 and TRBJ1-1; D gene unclear. The sequence came from a woman in her seventies with COVID-19, enrolled during active disease. CDR3 amino acids: CASSASQYTEAFF. CDR3 sequence (DNA): TGTGCCAGCAGTGCCTCCCAGTACACTGAAGCTTTCTTT.